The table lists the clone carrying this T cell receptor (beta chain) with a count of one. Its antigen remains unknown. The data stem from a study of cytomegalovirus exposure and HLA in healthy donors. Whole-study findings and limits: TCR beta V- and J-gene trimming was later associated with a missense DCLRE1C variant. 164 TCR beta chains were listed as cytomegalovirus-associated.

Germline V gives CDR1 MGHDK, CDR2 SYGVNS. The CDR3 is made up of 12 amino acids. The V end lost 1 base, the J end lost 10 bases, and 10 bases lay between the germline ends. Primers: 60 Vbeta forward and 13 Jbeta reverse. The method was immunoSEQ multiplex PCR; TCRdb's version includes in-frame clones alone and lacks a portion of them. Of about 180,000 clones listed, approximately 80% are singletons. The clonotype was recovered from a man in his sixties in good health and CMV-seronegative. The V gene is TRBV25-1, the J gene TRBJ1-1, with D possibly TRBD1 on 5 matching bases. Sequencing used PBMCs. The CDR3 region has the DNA TGTGCCAGCAGTGAATTTGGGGGGGGAGCTTTCTTT. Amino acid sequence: CASSEFGGGAFF.